A single sample is the source of the 27 T cell receptor beta chains below, sequenced in a study of blood T cell repertoires in COVID-19. Data came from immunoSEQ multiplex PCR; TCRdb stores just in-frame clones and leaves some out. The table lists 110,000 to 150,000 clones, 86% of them singletons. The source material was PBMCs or T cells enriched from blood (not recorded which). The receptors were gathered from a man aged 45 to 65 who had recovered from COVID-19.

This chain connects TRBV7-9 to TRBJ2-3; D possibly corresponds to TRBD2 (6 bases). Germline values: CDR1 SEHNR, CDR2 FQNEAQ (reference sequence). Trimming pared 2 bases from V and 2 bases from J, leaving 20 bases between. The CDR3 totals 18 residues. The CDR3 is CASSLRGGVIGFTDTQYF. CDR3 nucleotide sequence: TGTGCCAGCAGCTTAAGGGGCGGGGTAATTGGTTTCACAGATACGCAGTATTTT.

The rearrangement links TRBV7-6 to TRBJ2-3; maybe TRBD2 (6 bases). CDR3 size: 14 residues. Germline V gene lookup returns CDR1 SGHVS and CDR2 FNYEAQ. Trimming pared 5 bases from V and 4 bases from J, leaving 13 bases between. CDR3 sequence: CASSLAPGADTQYF. CDR3 nucleotides: TGTGCCAGCAGCCTCGCCCCGGGAGCAGATACGCAGTATTTT.

The rearrangement links TRBV6-1 to TRBJ1-1, with D unresolved. Per the germline V gene, CDR1 is MNHNS and CDR2 is SASEGT. V dropped 3 bases and J dropped 3 bases, with 17 bases sitting between them. The CDR3 consists of 16 residues. CDR3 region: CASSESRGDRYTEAFF. The CDR3 nucleotides are TGTGCCAGCAGTGAGAGTCGCGGAGATCGGTACACTGAAGCTTTCTTT.

This rearrangement joins TRBV7-9 to TRBJ2-7, with 11 bases matching TRBD1. This CDR3 spans 14 amino acids. Per the germline V gene, CDR1 is SEHNR and CDR2 is FQNEAQ (reference sequence). After removal of 8 bases from V and 6 bases from J, the junction contained 9 bases not matched to a gene. The CDR3 nucleotides are TGTGCCAGCGGACAGGGGGCCGGGTCCGGCGAGCAGTACTTC. Its translation is CASGQGAGSGEQYF.

The V call is TRBV30, the J call TRBJ1-5, with no clear D. Trimming shortened V by 2 bases and J by 0 bases, and 5 bases separated the two germline ends. The CDR3 runs 13 residues. The germline V gene encodes CDR1 GTSNPN and CDR2 SVGIG (reference sequence). This CDR3 is CAWSRDSNQPQHF. CDR3 DNA sequence: TGTGCCTGGAGTCGGGATAGCAATCAGCCCCAGCATTTT.

This chain joins TRBV5-4 and TRBJ1-2; no clear D. V was cut by 2 bases and J by 1 base, with 12 bases left in between. Germline values: CDR1 SGHNT, CDR2 YYREEE (reference sequence). The CDR3 totals 15 residues. The CDR3 DNA is TGTGCCAGCAGCTTTATCGGCGGCAGTAACTATGGCTACACCTTC. This gives the protein CASSFIGGSNYGYTF.

The J gene is TRBJ2-1, the V gene TRBV5-1, with TRBD2 identical over 16 bases. V shed 1 base and J 2 bases; nucleotides not matched to a gene: 3. The CDR3 loop spans 18 amino acids. Germline CDR1 reads SGHRS; CDR2 reads YFSETQ. CDR3: CASSLPGTSGRAYNEQFF. The DNA of the CDR3 is TGCGCCAGCAGCTTGCCTGGGACTAGCGGGAGGGCCTACAATGAGCAGTTCTTC.

The chain joins TRBV7-2 to TRBJ1-6; unclear D gene. The CDR3 spans 16 residues. Germline values: CDR1 SGHTA, CDR2 FQGNSA. Trimming took 6 bases from V and 0 from J, leaving 12 bases between them. CDR3 nucleotides: TGTGCCAGCAGTCAAAACCCGAGCTCCTATAATTCACCCCTCCACTTT. It translates to CASSQNPSSYNSPLHF.

The V call is TRBV7-9, the J call TRBJ2-3; no reliable D call. The germline V gene encodes CDR1 SEHNR and CDR2 FQNEAQ (reference sequence). This CDR3 has 11 residues. V shed 5 bases and J shed 7 bases, with 7 bases lying between them. CDR3 coding DNA: TGTGCCAGCAGCCCGAGGAATACGCAGTATTTT. Amino acid sequence: CASSPRNTQYF.

This clone was picked up one time. This sequence joins TRBV29-1 and TRBJ1-4; weak D call: TRBD1 (6 bases). The CDR3 extends over 11 amino acids. V was clipped by 5 bases and J by 7 bases, with 8 bases between them. Germline V gives CDR1 SQVTM, CDR2 ANQGSEA. The DNA of the CDR3 is TGCAGCGTTTGGACAGCTGAAAAACTGTTTTTT. This encodes CSVWTAEKLFF. Filled out from reference TRBV29-1 and TRBJ1-4, the complete variable domain reads SAVISQKPSRDICQRGTSLTIQCQVDSQVTMMFWYRQQPGQSLTLIATANQGSEATYESGFVIDKFPISRPNLTFSTLTVSNMSPEDSSIYLCSVWTAEKLFFGSGTQLSVL.

The rearrangement uses TRBV7-2 and TRBJ2-7, with TRBD2 identical over 12 bases. V lost 5 bases, J lost 7 bases, and 6 bases stayed unmatched. Germline-derived CDR1 and CDR2 are SGHTA and FQGNSA. CDR3 length equals 14 residues. CDR3 coding DNA: TGTGCCAGCAGCGACGGGACTAGCGGGCCTGAGCAGTACTTC. It encodes CASSDGTSGPEQYF.

This chain links TRBV9 with TRBJ1-6; maybe TRBD1 (6 bases). Trimming cost V 0 bases and J 8 bases, with 12 bases left between them. CDR1 is SGDLS and CDR2 is YYNGEE in the germline V gene. The CDR3 runs to 15 residues. The CDR3 sequence: CASSVGWGRDSPLHF. DNA for the CDR3: TGTGCCAGCAGCGTAGGATGGGGGCGCGATTCACCCCTCCACTTT.

The rearrangement uses TRBV7-9 and TRBJ2-1; 7 bases map to TRBD2. The CDR3 is made up of 12 amino acids. Germline V lookup: CDR1 SEHNR, CDR2 FQNEAQ (reference sequence). The V and J ends lost 8 bases and 6 bases, in that order; junction bases with no gene match: 4. DNA of the CDR3: TGTGCCAGCGTCTGGACTAGCAATGAGCAGTTCTTC. Protein sequence: CASVWTSNEQFF.

V is TRBV28 and J is TRBJ1-5, with 7 bases fitting TRBD1. The germline V gene has CDR1 MDHEN and CDR2 SYDVKM. This CDR3 has 15 residues. V was clipped by 11 bases and J by 3 bases; unmatched bases: 13. The CDR3 spells CASERHTGANQPQHF. The DNA for the CDR3 is TGTGCCTCGGAGAGGCACACAGGGGCCAATCAGCCCCAGCATTTT. Filled out from reference TRBV28 and TRBJ1-5, the complete variable domain reads DVKVTQSSRYLVKRTGEKVFLECVQDMDHENMFWYRQDPGLGLRLIYFSYDVKMKEKGDIPEGYSVSREKKERFSLILESASTNQTSMYLCASERHTGANQPQHFGDGTRLSIL.

The rearrangement links TRBV19 to TRBJ2-5; TRBD2 matches 11 bases. The CDR3 is 22 amino acids. Germline trimming cut 3 bases from V and 5 bases from J; bases unmatched to any gene: 26. CDR1 is LNHDA, CDR2 SQIVND, per germline (reference sequence). CDR3 bases: TGTGCCAGTAGTATGGGAGTCTGGTCTAGCGGGGGGCCGATCAACCCACGGGAGACCCAGTACTTC. Translated, it gives CASSMGVWSSGGPINPRETQYF.

The V call is TRBV12-3 or TRBV12-4, the J call TRBJ1-5, with 8 nucleotides matching TRBD1. This CDR3 has 13 residues. After removal of 7 bases from V and 2 bases from J, the junction contained 1 base not matched to a gene. CDR3: CASKTGGNQPQHF. Written as DNA, the CDR3 is TGTGCCAGCAAGACAGGGGGCAATCAGCCCCAGCATTTT.

The V gene is TRBV5-1, the J gene TRBJ1-3; the match to TRBD1 covers 8 bases. This CDR3 region has 16 residues. V lost 0 bases and J lost 4; bases outside the gene matches: 6. The germline V gene encodes CDR1 SGHRS and CDR2 YFSETQ. CDR3 residues: CASSLATGGVGNTIYF. The CDR3 DNA reads as TGCGCCAGCAGCTTGGCCACAGGGGGTGTAGGAAACACCATATATTTT.

The chain employs TRBV7-9 and TRBJ2-5, with D tentatively TRBD2 (6 bases). The V end was cut by 7 bases, the J end by 6 bases, with 21 bases between. CDR1 and CDR2 from the germline V gene are SEHNR and FQNEAQ (reference sequence). The CDR3 length is 15 residues. Here the CDR3 reads CASTPDYGAGKTQYF. The CDR3 DNA sequence: TGTGCCAGCACCCCGGACTACGGTGCAGGCAAGACCCAGTACTTC.

The chain links TRBV4-2 to TRBJ1-2; TRBD1 agrees at 11 bases. Unmatched junction bases numbered 4, after V lost 0 bases and J lost 4 bases. CDR1 LGHNA and CDR2 YNFKEQ come from the germline V gene. The CDR3 runs 16 residues. CDR3 protein: CASSQDPGQGAYGYTF. The CDR3 bases are TGTGCCAGCAGCCAAGATCCCGGACAGGGGGCCTATGGCTACACCTTC.

The chain combines TRBV12-3 or TRBV12-4 with TRBJ1-2, with 7 bases aligning to TRBD1. The CDR3 loop spans 13 amino acids. The V gene end was trimmed by 3 bases and the J gene end by 4 bases; junction bases not matched to a gene: 2. This chain's CDR3 is CASSFRQGYGYTF. The DNA for the CDR3 is TGTGCCAGCAGTTTCAGACAGGGCTATGGCTACACCTTC.

V usage is TRBV7-9 and J usage is TRBJ2-1; 9 bases are a match to TRBD2. This CDR3 has 16 residues. The V gene end was trimmed by 3 bases and the J gene end by 2 bases; junction bases not matched to a gene: 5. Germline assignment: CDR1 SEHNR and CDR2 FQNEAQ (reference sequence). CDR3 DNA sequence: TGTGCCAGCAGCTTTCGTGGCGGGGGGGCCTACAATGAGCAGTTCTTC. Its translation is CASSFRGGGAYNEQFF.

The CDR3 region has the DNA TGCGCCAGCAGCCAATCAAGCGGGAGGATGATTAATGAAAAACTGTTTTTT. Translating gives CASSQSSGRMINEKLFF. V and J are TRBV4-1 and TRBJ1-4; D gene unclear. This CDR3 is 17 amino acids long. Germline lookup yields CDR1 MGHRA and CDR2 YSYEKL. Trimming pared 2 bases from V and 4 bases from J, leaving 17 bases between.

The chain recombines TRBV10-2 with TRBJ2-1, with a tentative D call TRBD1 (5 bases). Trimming cost V 8 bases and J 6 bases, with 20 bases left between them. This CDR3 spans 15 amino acids. Germline CDR1 reads WSHSY; CDR2 reads SAAADI. CDR3 coding DNA: TGCGCCAGCGGGGTACGGCAGGGAAGTCCCAATGAGCAGTTCTTC. This sequence encodes CASGVRQGSPNEQFF.

The V call is TRBV30, the J call TRBJ2-5; a weak D match, TRBD2 (5 bases). Trimming cost V 7 bases and J 5 bases, with 14 bases left between them. CDR3 length: 12 residues. From germline, CDR1 is GTSNPN and CDR2 SVGIG (reference sequence). CDR3 in amino acids: CAFQAGDETQYF. The CDR3 coding sequence is TGTGCCTTCCAGGCCGGGGATGAGACCCAGTACTTC.

The rearrangement joins TRBV14 to TRBJ1-2, with 9 bases fitting TRBD1. J lost 8 bases, V lost 4 bases, and 8 bases had no gene match. Germline V gene data show CDR1 as SGHDN and CDR2 as FVKESK. This CDR3 comprises 14 residues. CDR3 DNA sequence: TGTGCCAGCAGCCTGGCCGGGACAGGGTACGGCTACACCTTC. This encodes CASSLAGTGYGYTF.

This clone was observed once. J is TRBJ2-7 and V is TRBV24-1; tentatively, D is TRBD1 (6 bases). The CDR3 spans 15 residues. The V gene lost 4 bases and the J gene lost 3 bases, with 15 bases spanning the gap. Germline values: CDR1 KGHDR, CDR2 SFDVKD. Here the CDR3 DNA reads TGTGCCACCAGTGACCCAGGGGACCCCATCTACGAGCAGTACTTC. This gives the protein CATSDPGDPIYEQYF.

The chain joins TRBV19 to TRBJ2-2, with 7 positions matching TRBD2. This CDR3 has 18 residues. V lost 3 bases and J lost 4; bases outside the gene matches: 14. Germline-derived CDR1 and CDR2 are LNHDA and SQIVND (reference sequence). The CDR3 loop reads CASSMGEGGDLGTGELFF. CDR3 coding DNA: TGTGCCAGTAGTATGGGAGAGGGAGGGGATCTTGGCACCGGGGAGCTGTTTTTT.